This TCR beta chain appears in the sequencing data of a study of T cell responses to AZD1222 COVID-19 vaccine. Germline V lookup: CDR1 SGHRS, CDR2 YFSETQ. This CDR3 spans 16 amino acids. Trimming removed 0 bases at V and 1 base at J, with 11 bases between. The data were produced by immunoSEQ multiplex PCR, yet TCRdb's version contains in-frame clones alone and is incomplete. Among over 150,000 clones listed, roughly 91% were seen once. V gene TRBV5-1 combines with J gene TRBJ1-3, with D perhaps TRBD1 (5 bases). The clonotype originates from an adult who received the MenACWY meningococcal vaccine as a control. The source was peripheral blood, collected 28 days after the second dose of the MenACWY control vaccine. This CDR3 is CASSLDIGASGNTIYF. DNA for the CDR3: TGCGCCAGCAGCTTGGACATTGGGGCATCTGGAAACACCATATATTTT.